This T cell receptor (beta chain) was profiled in a study of shared clonotypes between healthy human individuals. Here immunoSEQ multiplex PCR was the method, and the copy in TCRdb shows in-frame clones only, minus some. The sample has more than 2 million clones; nearly 97% are singletons. Germline V gene data show CDR1 as KGHSH and CDR2 as LQKENI. The J segment lost 5 bases and the V segment lost 4 bases, leaving 7 bases of the junction unmatched. The CDR3 extends over 16 amino acids. The rearrangement links TRBV18 to TRBJ2-1, with 11 bases lining up with TRBD2. The source of this sequence is a man in his late teens or twenties in good health. Material: naive CD4+ T cells sorted from blood. This sample's subset: CD45RA+ positively selected. CDR3 sequence (DNA): TGTGCCAGCTCACGACGACCGGGACTAGCGGACAATGAGCAGTTCTTC. Translating it yields CASSRRPGLADNEQFF.